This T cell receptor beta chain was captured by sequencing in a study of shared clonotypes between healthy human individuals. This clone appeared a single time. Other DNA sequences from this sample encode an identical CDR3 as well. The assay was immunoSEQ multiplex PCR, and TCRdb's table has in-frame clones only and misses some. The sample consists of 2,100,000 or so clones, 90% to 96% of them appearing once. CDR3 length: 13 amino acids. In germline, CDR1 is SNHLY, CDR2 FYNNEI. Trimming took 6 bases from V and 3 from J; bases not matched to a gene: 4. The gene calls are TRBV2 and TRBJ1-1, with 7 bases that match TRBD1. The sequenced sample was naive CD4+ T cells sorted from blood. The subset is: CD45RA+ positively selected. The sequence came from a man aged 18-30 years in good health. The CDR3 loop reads CASRDTGDTEAFF. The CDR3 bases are TGTGCCAGCAGGGATACAGGGGACACTGAAGCTTTCTTT.